Here is one TCR beta chain with its context. Its antigen is as yet unknown. This record belongs to a study of TIL therapy for anti-PD-1-resistant metastatic lung cancer. Noted time point: pre-treatment sample, taken before nivolumab and TIL therapy. Study-wide results and caveats: After infusion, TIL clonotypes partly replaced peripheral T cells and declined over months.

This was the immunoSEQ v3 assay. Sequencing depth was 1.5 million to 2 million read pairs for survey level, roughly 4.5-6 million for deep. Libraries were prepared by immunoSEQ multiplex PCR; TCRdb keeps only in-frame clonotypes and omits some of them. Of some 45,000 clones in the sample, roughly 85% were seen once. This TCR came from a person aged 25-80 years with non-small cell lung cancer. The sequencing used blood, collected at baseline.

The CDR3: CATPERGGGNSPLHF. CDR3 DNA: TGTGCCACTCCCGAGAGGGGGGGAGGAAATTCACCCCTCCACTTT. This chain joins TRBV7-9 and TRBJ1-6, with a weak D call TRBD1 (6 bases). The CDR3 has 15 residues. Trimming took 10 bases from V and 7 from J, leaving 20 bases between them. The germline V gene has CDR1 SEHNR and CDR2 FQNEAQ (reference sequence).